A single T cell receptor beta chain is shown here with its context. Its cognate antigen is unknown. Clones were sequenced by immunoSEQ multiplex PCR, and TCRdb holds only the in-frame ones, with some missing. The sample includes some 51,000 clones, more than 70% seen only once; the top ten take roughly 5.6%. Trimming stripped 6 bases from V and 9 bases from J, with 14 bases between. The CDR3 totals 12 residues. CDR1 and CDR2 (germline): LNHDA, SQIVND (reference sequence). This specimen comes from a study of a mutant IDH1 vaccine in newly diagnosed glioma. Study in general: Vaccination followed radiotherapy alone by 4-6 weeks, or accompanied temozolomide cycles. Treated patients had a mean age of about 44 years and an approximately 62% male, about 40% female split.

Time point specified: week 5, during vaccination. Every single dose of the vaccine, 300 ug of mutant IDH1 20-mer peptide, came with topical imiquimod. The J gene is TRBJ1-1, the V gene TRBV19; maybe TRBD1 (5 bases). The source of this sequence is a man aged 50-59 years with glioma. The specimen comprised PBMCs, sampled from a glioma patient whose treatment included an IDH1 peptide vaccine. CDR3 sequence (DNA): TGTGCCAGTAGCCGCGACAGAATTAAAGCTTTCTTT. The encoded protein is CASSRDRIKAFF.